This T cell receptor (beta chain) was identified during a study of T cell changes during pregnancy in multiple sclerosis. The V gene's germline CDR1 is SGHRS and CDR2 YFSETQ. Trimming removed 1 base from V and 3 bases from J; junction bases left unmatched: 1. The CDR3 is 13 residues long. The protocol was immunoSEQ multiplex PCR, while the TCRdb copy is restricted to in-frame clones and leaves out a portion. The top ten clones hold 1% to 1.5% of a sample with about 40,000 clones, roughly 92% of them seen once. This sequence joins TRBV5-1 and TRBJ2-7; 7 bases agree with TRBD1. The receptor was derived from a female donor with multiple sclerosis, enrolled in a pregnancy study. The sequencing here drew on peripheral blood, taken before pregnancy. In DNA form, the CDR3 reads TGCGCCAGCAGCTTGACAGGGGACTACGAGCAGTACTTC. This encodes CASSLTGDYEQYF.